This TCR beta chain was obtained from a study of T cell repertoires in cytomegalovirus infection. Study in general: HLA-B-restricted CMV epitopes that are well studied were used alongside recently identified HLA-C-restricted ones. Findings and caveats of the study: Adding up the frequency of public TCR beta families identified people who carried CMV plus the relevant HLA.

The CDR3 has 13 residues. Trimming left V 0 bases short and J 6 bases short, with 9 bases between. CDR1 and CDR2 from the germline V gene are SGHNT and YYREEE (reference sequence). A single record per CDR3 protein comes from TCRdb applying MiXCR to the reads. The sample holds hundreds of thousands of distinct CDR3 sequences; approximately 31% are singletons and the top ten take roughly 12%. This clonotype showed up just a few times. Its antigen is unidentified. The receptor was derived from a human donor in good health (CMV status not recorded). Some clones in this sample may be carry-over from other donors' samples. The specimen was cultured CD8+ T cells from PBMCs, collected from culture after CMV antigen stimulation. The gene calls are TRBV5-4 and TRBJ1-2, with D perhaps matching TRBD1 (5 bases). CDR3 protein: CASSLGGGNGYTF. CDR3 nucleotide sequence: TGTGCCAGCAGCTTGGGTGGGGGAAATGGCTACACCTTC.